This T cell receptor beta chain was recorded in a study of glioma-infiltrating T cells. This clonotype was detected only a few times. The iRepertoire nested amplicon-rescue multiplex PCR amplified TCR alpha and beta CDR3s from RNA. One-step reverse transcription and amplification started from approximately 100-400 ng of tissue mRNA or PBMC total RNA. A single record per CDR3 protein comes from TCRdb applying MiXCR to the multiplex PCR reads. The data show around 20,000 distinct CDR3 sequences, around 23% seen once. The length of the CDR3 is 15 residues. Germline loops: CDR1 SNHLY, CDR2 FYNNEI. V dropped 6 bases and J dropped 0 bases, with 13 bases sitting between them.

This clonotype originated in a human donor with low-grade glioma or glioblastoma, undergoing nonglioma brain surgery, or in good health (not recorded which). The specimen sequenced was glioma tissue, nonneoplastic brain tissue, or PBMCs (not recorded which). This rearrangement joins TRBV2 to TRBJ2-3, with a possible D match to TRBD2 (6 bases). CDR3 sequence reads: CASRPMEGSTDTQYF. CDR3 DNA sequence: TGTGCCAGCAGGCCGATGGAGGGTAGCACAGATACGCAGTATTTT.